Below are 22 T cell receptor beta chains sequenced from a single sample in a study of blood T cell repertoires in COVID-19. Assay: immunoSEQ multiplex PCR; the TCRdb copy retains only in-frame clones and omits some. The sample lists a few hundred thousand clones, under 90% occurring once. Sequenced input: peripheral blood. The receptors were sampled from a woman aged 18-30 years with acute or convalescent COVID-19.

The genes are TRBV5-6 and TRBJ2-2, with a weak D call TRBD1 (6 bases). Looked up from germline, CDR1 is SGHDT and CDR2 is YYEEEE. The V end was cut by 2 bases, the J end by 5 bases, with 13 bases between. This CDR3 comprises 15 residues. The CDR3 here is CASSFWSQGTGELFF. The CDR3 DNA is TGTGCCAGCAGCTTTTGGTCGCAGGGGACCGGGGAGCTGTTTTTT.

The CDR3 DNA sequence: TGTGCCAGCAGCTCCTACCCCACCACTAACTATGGCTACACCTTC. Translating gives CASSSYPTTNYGYTF. The gene calls are TRBV7-9 and TRBJ1-2; D gene ambiguous. Trimming stripped 4 bases from V and 0 bases from J, with 12 bases between. CDR1 and CDR2 from the germline V gene are SEHNR and FQNEAQ (reference sequence). The CDR3 is 15 amino acids. The complete variable domain, with remaining parts taken from reference TRBV7-9 and TRBJ1-2, reads DTGVSQNPRHKITKRGQNVTFRCDPISEHNRLYWYRQTLGQGPEFLTYFQNEAQLEKSRLLSDRFSAERPKGSFSTLEIQRTEQGDSAMYLCASSSYPTTNYGYTFGSGTRLTVV.

The V gene is TRBV19, the J gene TRBJ2-1, with D uncertain. The CDR3 spans 11 residues. The germline gives CDR1 LNHDA, CDR2 SQIVND (reference sequence). The germline V and J ends were trimmed by 7 bases and 5 bases, with 6 bases remaining between them. The CDR3 sequence is CASNSNNEQFF. CDR3 coding DNA: TGTGCCAGTAACAGTAACAATGAGCAGTTCTTC.

A few counts support this clone. The rearrangement uses TRBV5-5 and TRBJ2-5; no definite D call. CDR3 length: 13 amino acids. Germline CDR1 is SGHKS and CDR2 is YYEKEE (reference sequence). Trimming shortened V by 4 bases and J by 6 bases, and 13 bases separated the two germline ends. CDR3 residues: CASSPSVEKTQYF. The CDR3 DNA reads as TGTGCCAGCAGCCCCTCGGTCGAGAAGACCCAGTACTTC.

The chain has TRBV6-5 and TRBJ1-1; D is uncertain. CDR3 length: 14 residues. Germline values: CDR1 MNHEY, CDR2 SVGAGI. Trimming removed 5 bases at V and 5 bases at J, with 15 bases between. This CDR3 is CASSSPGGRTEAFF. The CDR3 coding sequence is TGTGCCAGCAGTAGTCCTGGCGGGAGGACTGAAGCTTTCTTT.

The chain recombines TRBV11-3 with TRBJ2-1, with 9 bases lining up with TRBD2. The V gene end was trimmed by 5 bases and the J gene end by 7 bases; junction bases not matched to a gene: 6. CDR1 SGHNT and CDR2 YENEEA come from the germline V gene. The CDR3 sequence is 14 residues long. CDR3 region: CASSLTSGENEQFF. The CDR3 DNA reads as TGTGCCAGCAGCCTGACTAGCGGAGAAAATGAGCAGTTCTTC.

The V call is TRBV7-9, the J call TRBJ2-5; D remains ambiguous. The CDR3 covers 17 residues. Germline CDR1 reads SEHNR; CDR2 reads FQNEAQ (reference sequence). Trimming pared 1 base from V and 4 bases from J, leaving 19 bases between. CDR3 nucleotide sequence: TGTGCCAGCAGCTTAGACCCTTCACTTAGCCCCAGAGAGACCCAGTACTTC. Translating gives CASSLDPSLSPRETQYF.

Written as DNA, the CDR3 is TGTGCCAGCTTCACGAGCGAGGGAGAGACCCAGTACTTC. Its translation: CASFTSEGETQYF. The gene calls are TRBV18 and TRBJ2-5, with D possibly being TRBD2 (5 bases). Germline V lookup: CDR1 KGHSH, CDR2 LQKENI. V was cut by 7 bases and J by 4 bases, with 13 bases left in between. This CDR3 region has 13 residues.

The rearrangement joins TRBV28 to TRBJ1-5, with D unresolved. The V and J ends lost 8 bases and 3 bases respectively, with 8 bases between them. In germline, CDR1 is MDHEN, CDR2 SYDVKM. The CDR3 consists of 12 residues. The CDR3 nucleotides are TGTGCCAGCTTACAGAACAATCAGCCCCAGCATTTT. It codes for CASLQNNQPQHF.

The J gene is TRBJ2-7, the V gene TRBV6-5; no firm D call. Between the trimmed V and J ends, which lost 6 bases and 0 bases, there was a span of 12 bases. The CDR3 has 14 residues. CDR1 and CDR2 (germline): MNHEY, SVGAGI. CDR3 DNA sequence: TGTGCCAGCAGCCAGACGACAAGCTCCTACGAGCAGTACTTC. Amino acid sequence: CASSQTTSSYEQYF.

This rearrangement joins TRBV15 to TRBJ2-7; D might be TRBD2 (6 bases). Trimming shortened V by 3 bases and J by 2 bases, and 14 bases separated the two germline ends. The CDR3 has 15 residues. Per germline, CDR1 LNHNV and CDR2 YYDKDF (reference sequence). In DNA form, the CDR3 reads TGTGCCACCAGCAGCTCGGGACTTGACGCCTACGAGCAGTACTTC. The encoded protein is CATSSSGLDAYEQYF.

The chain uses TRBV19 and TRBJ2-7; 7 nucleotides align to TRBD1. V dropped 4 bases and J dropped 2; count of bases not matched to a gene: 5. CDR1 is LNHDA, CDR2 SQIVND, per germline (reference sequence). There are 14 residues in the CDR3. The CDR3 here is CASSRPGGPYEQYF. The CDR3 nucleotides are TGTGCCAGTAGTAGGCCAGGGGGTCCCTACGAGCAGTACTTC.

This clone has a handful of counts. The chain has TRBV10-3 and TRBJ2-7; unclear D gene. The V and J ends lost 3 bases and 2 bases respectively, with 5 bases between them. The CDR3 consists of 12 residues. The V gene's germline CDR1 is ENHRY and CDR2 SYGVKD. The CDR3 nucleotides read TGTGCCATCAGTGAACAAGCCTACGAGCAGTACTTC. Amino acids: CAISEQAYEQYF.

The chain employs TRBV3-1 (or the pseudogene TRBV3-2) and TRBJ2-2, with D perhaps TRBD2 (6 bases). The CDR3 covers 17 residues. Germline V CDR1 and CDR2: LGHDT, YNNKEL (reference sequence). Trimming took off 0 bases at V and 1 base at J, with 12 bases between the two ends. The CDR3 protein is CASSQDAGPLNTGELFF. The CDR3 region has the DNA TGTGCCAGCAGCCAAGATGCGGGGCCCCTGAACACCGGGGAGCTGTTTTTT.

This clone was counted only a few times. The chain uses TRBV5-8 and TRBJ2-1, with 7 bases that match TRBD2. The CDR3 sequence is 15 residues long. The trim removed 6 bases at V and 0 bases at J, leaving 6 bases unmatched. Germline CDR1 SGHTS, CDR2 YDEGEE. The CDR3 DNA follows: TGTGCCAGCACCCGCGGGGGAAGCTCCTACAATGAGCAGTTCTTC. Amino acid sequence: CASTRGGSSYNEQFF.

Here the CDR3 reads CASSQPAGTGYTF. The CDR3 DNA is TGCGCCAGCAGCCAACCGGCAGGTACTGGCTACACCTTC. V is TRBV4-3 and J is TRBJ1-2, with D unclear. With 2 bases removed from V and 7 bases from J, the gap between germline ends came to 11 bases. CDR3 length equals 13 residues. Looked up from germline, CDR1 is LGHNA and CDR2 is YSLEER.

This clone was counted once. The V gene is TRBV7-8, the J gene TRBJ1-2; D ambiguous. The CDR3 extends over 14 amino acids. The germline gives CDR1 SGHVS, CDR2 FQNEAQ. Between the trimmed V and J ends, which lost 4 bases and 4 bases, there was a span of 13 bases. CDR3 protein: CASSSAAGSYGYTF. The CDR3 DNA follows: TGTGCCAGCAGCTCCGCAGCGGGGAGCTATGGCTACACCTTC.

The rearrangement joins TRBV27 to TRBJ2-5, with TRBD2 matching 13 bases. Trimming took 5 bases from V and 5 from J; bases not matched to a gene: 8. The CDR3 runs 16 residues. Per the germline V gene, CDR1 is MNHEY and CDR2 is SMNVEV (reference sequence). The CDR3 bases are TGTGCCAGCAGTCAAGGACTAGCGGGAGCTTCTGAGACCCAGTACTTC. Its protein product is CASSQGLAGASETQYF.

The chain uses TRBV27 and TRBJ1-5; D is possibly TRBD1 (6 bases). V lost 2 bases to trimming and J lost 9 bases, with 14 bases between them. The CDR3 length is 14 residues. CDR1 is MNHEY, CDR2 SMNVEV, per germline (reference sequence). CDR3 DNA: TGTGCCAGCAGTTTAGGTCAGGGGAATAGGCCCCAGCATTTT. Its translation is CASSLGQGNRPQHF.

CDR3 amino acids: CAINSRIPGELFF. The CDR3 nucleotides read TGTGCCATCAATTCTAGGATTCCCGGGGAGCTGTTTTTT. The chain combines TRBV10-3 with TRBJ2-2; no definite D call. Germline values: CDR1 ENHRY, CDR2 SYGVKD. The CDR3 sequence is 13 residues long. Trimming took off 7 bases at V and 6 bases at J, with 12 bases between the two ends.

This chain links TRBV5-5 with TRBJ1-1; 11 bases align to TRBD1. CDR3 length equals 16 residues. Germline CDR1 SGHKS, CDR2 YYEKEE (reference sequence). The junction had 9 bases not matched to a gene; V was cut back by 5 bases and J by 3 bases. CDR3 loop: CASRTGTGGLYTEAFF. For the CDR3, the DNA is TGTGCCAGCAGAACCGGGACAGGGGGATTATACACTGAAGCTTTCTTT. Supplemented by reference TRBV5-5 and TRBJ1-1, the full variable domain reads DAGVTQSPTHLIKTRGQQVTLRCSPISGHKSVSWYQQVLGQGPQFIFQYYEKEERGRGNFPDRFSARQFPNYSSELNVNALLLGDSALYLCASRTGTGGLYTEAFFGQGTRLTVV.

The gene calls are TRBV30 and TRBJ1-1; possibly TRBD1 for D (5 bases). Germline lookup yields CDR1 GTSNPN and CDR2 SVGIG (reference sequence). Trimming removed 8 bases at V and 0 bases at J, with 13 bases between. This CDR3 has 13 residues. The CDR3 DNA is TGTGCCAGATCGACAGCTATGAACACTGAAGCTTTCTTT. Translating it yields CARSTAMNTEAFF. The complete variable domain, with remaining parts taken from reference TRBV30 and TRBJ1-1, reads SQTIHQWPATLVQPVGSPLSLECTVEGTSNPNLYWYRQAAGRGLQLLFYSVGIGQISSEVPQNLSASRPQDRQFILSSKKLLLSDSGFYLCARSTAMNTEAFFGQGTRLTVV.